Shown below are 21 T cell receptor beta chains from a single sample sequenced in a study of T cells in Graves' hyperthyroidism and ophthalmopathy. The TCR beta CDR3 regions underwent amplification using RNA transcripts as the source. The study used the HTBI primer set for a first-round RT-PCR of the TCR CDR3. TCRdb itself ran the multiplex PCR reads through MiXCR, one entry per CDR3 protein. Of hundreds of thousands of distinct CDR3 sequences listed, 20% are singletons. The sample taken for sequencing was blood. The receptors stem from a man between 35 and 55 years old with Graves' ophthalmopathy.

This rearrangement joins TRBV2 to TRBJ2-3; 9 nucleotides line up with TRBD2. This CDR3 is built from 15 residues. V was pared by 0 bases and J by 6 bases, with 4 bases of the junction left unmatched. The V gene's germline CDR1 is SNHLY and CDR2 FYNNEI. The CDR3 here is CASSEAAGGFDTQYF. The DNA of the CDR3 is TGTGCCAGCAGTGAAGCGGCGGGAGGGTTCGATACGCAGTATTTT.

This chain connects TRBV14 to TRBJ2-1, with D unresolved. The V gene's germline CDR1 is SGHDN and CDR2 FVKESK. This CDR3 region has 12 residues. The V gene lost 0 bases and the J gene lost 6 bases, with 3 bases spanning the gap. The CDR3 bases are TGTGCCAGCAGCCAAGAGGGCAATGAGCAGTTCTTC. Translating it yields CASSQEGNEQFF.

This clonotype showed up just a few times. The gene calls are TRBV12-3 or TRBV12-4 and TRBJ2-3; 9 bases map to TRBD2. CDR3 length equals 16 residues. J gave up 0 bases and V 2 bases, and 3 bases lay outside the gene matches. CDR3 residues: CASSLYLAGSTDTQYF. The CDR3, as DNA: TGTGCCAGCAGTTTATATCTAGCGGGGAGCACAGATACGCAGTATTTT.

This clonotype has a count of ten or more. The rearrangement links TRBV7-3 to TRBJ2-1, with 7 nucleotides matching TRBD2. Germline CDR1 and CDR2: SGHTA and FQGTGA. V shed 4 bases, J shed 10 bases, and the junction held 7 bases outside the gene matches. There are 13 residues in the CDR3. The CDR3 sequence is CASSSPWGGEQFF. Written as DNA, the CDR3 is TGTGCCAGCAGCTCCCCTTGGGGGGGGGAGCAGTTCTTC.

Only a few counts were recorded for this clonotype. CDR3 protein: CASSQDSEFRGGYTF. CDR3 bases: TGCGCCAGCAGCCAAGATAGCGAATTTCGAGGTGGCTACACCTTC. V is TRBV4-1 and J is TRBJ1-2; no firm D call. CDR3 length equals 15 residues. The V and J ends lost 0 bases and 7 bases respectively, with 15 bases between them. Germline-derived CDR1 and CDR2 are MGHRA and YSYEKL.

The V and J genes are TRBV20-1 and TRBJ2-5; the D gene is possibly TRBD1 (5 bases). CDR3 length: 15 residues. The V end was cut by 4 bases, the J end by 1 base, with 16 bases between. The germline V gene encodes CDR1 DFQATT and CDR2 SNEGSKA (reference sequence). In DNA form, the CDR3 reads TGCAGTGCTATACCTCTAGACAGACTCCAAGAGACCCAGTACTTC. This translates into CSAIPLDRLQETQYF.

This clonotype was counted many times. The chain employs TRBV7-8 and TRBJ2-3; the match to TRBD1 covers 7 bases. Germline-derived CDR1 and CDR2 are SGHVS and FQNEAQ. The V and J ends lost 5 bases and 4 bases, in that order; junction bases with no gene match: 6. The CDR3 totals 14 residues. The DNA of the CDR3 is TGTGCCAGCAGCCCCCGACAGGGAGCAGATACGCAGTATTTT. Translation gives CASSPRQGADTQYF.

This clonotype appeared many times. This sequence joins TRBV28 and TRBJ2-5; 9 bases are a match to TRBD1. After removal of 4 bases from V and 4 bases from J, the junction contained 7 bases not matched to a gene. The CDR3 has 15 residues. CDR1 is MDHEN, CDR2 SYDVKM, per germline. The CDR3 loop is CASSYRTGALETQYF. The CDR3 nucleotides read TGTGCCAGCAGTTACAGGACAGGGGCTTTAGAGACCCAGTACTTC.

This clonotype occurred a few times. This rearrangement joins TRBV5-6 to TRBJ2-7; perhaps TRBD2 as D (6 bases). CDR3 size: 16 residues. Trimming pared 0 bases from V and 4 bases from J, leaving 17 bases between. CDR1 and CDR2 from the germline V gene are SGHDT and YYEEEE. The CDR3 loop reads CASSLADGGRSYEQYF. The DNA of the CDR3 is TGTGCCAGCAGCTTGGCGGATGGTGGGAGGAGTTACGAGCAGTACTTC. Supplemented by reference TRBV5-6 and TRBJ2-7, the full variable domain reads DAGVTQSPTHLIKTRGQQVTLRCSPKSGHDTVSWYQQALGQGPQFIFQYYEEEERQRGNFPDRFSGHQFPNYSSELNVNALLLGDSALYLCASSLADGGRSYEQYFGPGTRLTVT.

The sample holds a few counts of this clonotype. V and J are TRBV10-3 and TRBJ2-1; possibly TRBD2 for D (5 bases). V was shortened by 5 bases and J by 9 bases, with 14 bases between the two germline ends. Germline CDR1 reads ENHRY; CDR2 reads SYGVKD. This CDR3 region has 13 residues. The CDR3 spells CAISRVPEGEQFF. CDR3 DNA: TGTGCCATCAGTCGGGTCCCCGAGGGTGAGCAGTTCTTC.

V and J are TRBV2 and TRBJ2-1; TRBD1 is a possible D gene (6 bases). V was shortened by 2 bases and J by 7 bases, with 12 bases between the two germline ends. The CDR3 has 14 residues. CDR1 is SNHLY, CDR2 FYNNEI, per germline. The CDR3 nucleotides are TGTGCCAGCAGTGAACAGGGGATACGAAATGAGCAGTTCTTC. Protein: CASSEQGIRNEQFF. Looking up the rest from reference TRBV2 and TRBJ2-1 gives the full variable domain: EPEVTQTPSHQVTQMGQEVILRCVPISNHLYFYWYRQILGQKVEFLVSFYNNEISEKSEIFDDQFSVERPDGSNFTLKIRSTKLEDSAMYFCASSEQGIRNEQFFGPGTRLTVL.

V gene TRBV5-1 combines with J gene TRBJ2-7; no firm D call. Looked up from germline, CDR1 is SGHRS and CDR2 is YFSETQ. CDR3 length: 14 amino acids. Trimming took 4 bases from V and 2 from J, leaving 13 bases between them. In nucleotides, the CDR3 is TGCGCCAGCAGCCCGGAAGGGCAGACCTACGAGCAGTACTTC. Residues: CASSPEGQTYEQYF.

This clonotype was detected ten times or more. V is TRBV30 and J is TRBJ1-5; 7 bases agree with TRBD1. Germline CDR1 is GTSNPN and CDR2 is SVGIG (reference sequence). The CDR3 has 14 amino acids. The V gene end was trimmed by 2 bases and the J gene end by 1 base; junction bases not matched to a gene: 2. The CDR3 loop reads CAWSRGLSNQPQHF. CDR3 DNA: TGTGCCTGGAGTAGGGGGCTGAGCAATCAGCCCCAGCATTTT.

This clonotype was counted at least ten times. V gene TRBV27 combines with J gene TRBJ2-3; tentatively, D is TRBD2 (6 bases). The V gene lost 3 bases and the J gene lost 1 base, with 14 bases spanning the gap. Germline lookup yields CDR1 MNHEY and CDR2 SMNVEV (reference sequence). This CDR3 is built from 16 residues. CDR3 loop: CASSLSGLARTDTQYF. In nucleotides, the CDR3 is TGTGCCAGCAGTTTGAGTGGTCTAGCGCGCACAGATACGCAGTATTTT.

This clonotype has ten or more counts. This chain joins TRBV18 and TRBJ1-5; 7 bases match TRBD1. CDR3 length equals 14 residues. CDR1 KGHSH and CDR2 LQKENI come from the germline V gene. The V gene end was trimmed by 8 bases and the J gene end by 2 bases; junction bases not matched to a gene: 6. The CDR3 region is CASSPTGGNQPQHF. The CDR3 region has the DNA TGTGCCAGCAGTCCAACAGGGGGCAATCAGCCCCAGCATTTT.

This rearrangement joins TRBV7-2 to TRBJ2-6, with TRBD1 matching 7 bases. Trimming removed 5 bases from V and 3 bases from J; junction bases left unmatched: 13. Germline CDR1 SGHTA, CDR2 FQGNSA. The CDR3 is 18 residues long. The CDR3 region is CASSPRQGEVGGANVLTF. CDR3 DNA: TGTGCCAGCAGCCCCCGACAGGGTGAGGTGGGTGGGGCCAACGTCCTGACTTTC. Looking up the rest from reference TRBV7-2 and TRBJ2-6 gives the full variable domain: GAGVSQSPSNKVTEKGKDVELRCDPISGHTALYWYRQSLGQGLEFLIYFQGNSAPDKSGLPSDRFSAERTGGSVSTLTIQRTQQEDSAVYLCASSPRQGEVGGANVLTFGAGSRLTVL.

This clonotype was seen a handful of times. The V and J genes are TRBV2 and TRBJ1-3; 8 nucleotides line up with TRBD1. V dropped 5 bases and J dropped 3; count of bases not matched to a gene: 6. There are 15 residues in the CDR3. CDR1 is SNHLY and CDR2 is FYNNEI in the germline V gene. The DNA for the CDR3 is TGTGCCAGCAGTTTGCACAGGGGGTTTGGAAACACCATATATTTT. Protein product: CASSLHRGFGNTIYF.

This clonotype was picked up many times. The chain joins TRBV28 to TRBJ2-7, with 10 bases matching TRBD2. CDR1 is MDHEN and CDR2 is SYDVKM in the germline V gene. V lost 2 bases, J lost 6 bases, and 7 bases stayed unmatched. The CDR3 covers 15 residues. CDR3 residues: CASSLRLAGAGEQYF. In DNA, the CDR3 is TGTGCCAGCAGTTTAAGGCTAGCGGGAGCGGGCGAGCAGTACTTC.

The chain uses TRBV5-6 and TRBJ1-5; D gene ambiguous. The V and J ends lost 0 bases and 1 base respectively, with 17 bases between them. Per germline, CDR1 SGHDT and CDR2 YYEEEE. This CDR3 has 18 amino acids. The DNA for the CDR3 is TGTGCCAGCAGCTTGGGTACGGGAGGGATAGGGAGCAATCAGCCCCAGCATTTT. It encodes CASSLGTGGIGSNQPQHF.

This clonotype was observed a handful of times. This chain connects TRBV6-2 or TRBV6-3 to TRBJ2-7; 7 positions match TRBD2. Germline CDR1 reads MNHEY; CDR2 reads SVGEGT. The V and J ends lost 7 bases and 3 bases, in that order; junction bases with no gene match: 3. CDR3 length equals 12 residues. This chain's CDR3 is CASIASGYEQYF. CDR3 DNA: TGTGCCAGCATTGCTAGCGGCTACGAGCAGTACTTC.

As regards this clonotype: At one end, the junction sequence differs from germline, possibly due to a read error. V is TRBV5-1 and J is TRBJ2-1, with D tentatively TRBD2 (5 bases). CDR1 is SGHRS and CDR2 is YFSETQ in the germline V gene. The CDR3 has 13 residues. The CDR3 spells CVSRTGSYNEQFF. Here the CDR3 DNA reads TGCGTCAGCAGGACTGGTTCCTACAATGAGCAGTTCTTC.